This TCR beta chain came from a study of blood T cell repertoires in COVID-19. The sample holds a few counts of this clone. Produced via immunoSEQ multiplex PCR; TCRdb's table is partial and in-frame only. The table has 140,000 to 150,000 clones, 80% to 90% seen once. Germline loops: CDR1 MNHEY, CDR2 SMNVEV (reference sequence). The CDR3 is 14 residues long. V was trimmed by 2 bases and J by 3 bases, leaving 11 bases between them. The sequence came from a man between 18 and 35 years old with COVID-19, enrolled during active disease. V usage is TRBV27 and J usage is TRBJ2-7, with TRBD2 as a possible D gene (6 bases). Material: peripheral blood. Written as DNA, the CDR3 is TGTGCCAGCAGTTTAATCCCGGGGGACTACGAGCAGTACTTC. Protein sequence: CASSLIPGDYEQYF.